This T cell receptor beta chain was recovered during a study of OX40 agonist ivuxolimab in advanced cancers. As for the study in general: People in dose escalation had one of these cancers: hepatocellular carcinoma, melanoma, renal cell or head and neck cancer.

Concerning this clone: As yet, its antigen is unknown.

CDR1 and CDR2 (germline): MRHNA, SNTAGT. This CDR3 has 15 amino acids. V lost 1 base to trimming and J lost 3 bases, with 13 bases between them. Study findings and constraints: No antigen was identified for the clonally expanded peripheral T cells. In CD8+ T cells, expanded clones were on average more numerous than in CD4+.

Profiled with immunoSEQ multiplex PCR; TCRdb holds only in-frame clones, not every one. The sample holds about 31,000 clones, about 88% seen once. The cohort excluded patients with autoimmune disease history or systemic immunosuppression. The TCR originated in an adult with an advanced solid tumor such as melanoma, head and neck, liver or kidney cancer. The chain combines TRBV6-4 with TRBJ2-7; D ambiguous. Sequenced here: CD4+ or CD8+ T cells sorted from blood, sampled in a trial of the OX40 agonist ivuxolimab. The CDR3 loop is CASSDYLGRFYEQYF. CDR3 nucleotide sequence: TGTGCCAGCAGTGACTATCTTGGCCGATTCTACGAGCAGTACTTC.